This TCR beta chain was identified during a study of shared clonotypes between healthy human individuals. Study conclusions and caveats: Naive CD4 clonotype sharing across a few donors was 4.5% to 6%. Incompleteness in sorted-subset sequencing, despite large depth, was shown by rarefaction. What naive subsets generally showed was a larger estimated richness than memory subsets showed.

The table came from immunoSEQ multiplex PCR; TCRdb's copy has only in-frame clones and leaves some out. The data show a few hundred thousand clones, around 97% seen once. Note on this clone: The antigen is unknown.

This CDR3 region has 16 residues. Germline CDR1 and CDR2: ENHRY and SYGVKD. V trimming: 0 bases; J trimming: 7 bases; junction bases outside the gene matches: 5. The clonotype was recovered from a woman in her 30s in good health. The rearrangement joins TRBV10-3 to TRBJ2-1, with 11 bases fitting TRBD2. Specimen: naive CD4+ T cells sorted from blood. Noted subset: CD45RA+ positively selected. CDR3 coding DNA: TGTGCCATCAGTGAGTCGTCTAGCGGGAGGAGAAATGAGCAGTTCTTC. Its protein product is CAISESSSGRRNEQFF.